Following are 21 T cell receptor beta chains from one sample sequenced in a study of blood T cell repertoires in COVID-19 (dated by TCRdb to 2018 to 2021). Libraries were built with the immunoSEQ multiplex PCR assay. TCRdb holds this immuneACCESS table with in-frame rearrangements only. Some clones are missing; in checked studies, unresolved V genes explain under half, and the rest has no known cause. The sample table lists 60,000 to 95,000 clones, around two thirds of them with a count of one. The ten most abundant clones make up roughly 2.6% of the sample. The specimen sequenced was peripheral blood. These receptors came from a human donor with acute or convalescent COVID-19. The donor label of this sample is uncertain.

The chain uses TRBV3-1 (or the pseudogene TRBV3-2) and TRBJ1-6; the D is unclear. V was clipped by 7 bases and J by 1 base, with 5 bases between them. The CDR3 runs to 13 residues. The germline CDR1 and CDR2 sequences are LGHDT and YNNKEL (reference sequence). In nucleotides, the CDR3 is TGTGCCAGCACTTTTTCCTATAATTCACCCCTCCACTTT. Translation: CASTFSYNSPLHF.

The chain recombines TRBV28 with TRBJ1-6; 12 nucleotides agree with TRBD1. CDR1 is MDHEN and CDR2 is SYDVKM in the germline V gene. CDR3 length: 16 amino acids. V trimming: 10 bases; J trimming: 7 bases; junction bases outside the gene matches: 11. The CDR3 reads CATGTGGPLGNSPLHF. The CDR3 nucleotides are TGTGCCACCGGGACAGGGGGCCCCCTGGGGAATTCACCCCTCCACTTT.

This clone was found once. The V call is TRBV6-6, the J call TRBJ2-1; 11 positions match TRBD1. Germline V gene lookup returns CDR1 MNHNY and CDR2 SVGAGI (reference sequence). The CDR3 is 14 residues long. The junction had 5 bases not matched to a gene; V was cut back by 4 bases and J by 9 bases. The CDR3 DNA sequence: TGTGCCAGCAGTTTACGGACAGGGGGCGGTGAGCAGTTCTTC. Encoded protein: CASSLRTGGGEQFF.

This clone occurred once. J is TRBJ2-2 and V is TRBV2; TRBD1 matches 7 bases. The length of the CDR3 is 15 residues. Trimming took 5 bases from V and 5 from J; bases not matched to a gene: 8. Germline CDR1 SNHLY, CDR2 FYNNEI. The CDR3 protein is CASSPDRVGTGELFF. The DNA of the CDR3 is TGTGCCAGCAGTCCAGACAGGGTTGGGACCGGGGAGCTGTTTTTT.

The chain links TRBV24-1 to TRBJ1-1; D call uncertain. The CDR3 extends over 13 amino acids. Trimming cost V 4 bases and J 5 bases, with 10 bases left between them. Germline CDR1 KGHDR, CDR2 SFDVKD. For the CDR3, the DNA is TGTGCCACCAGTGAGAGGGTTTTAACTGAAGCTTTCTTT. Amino acids: CATSERVLTEAFF.

This clone has a handful of counts. CDR3 DNA sequence: TGTGCCAGCTCACCGACCGGGACAGCCGAGAACTATGGCTACACCTTC. This gives the protein CASSPTGTAENYGYTF. V is TRBV18 and J is TRBJ1-2, with 7 bases lining up with TRBD1. CDR1 KGHSH and CDR2 LQKENI come from the germline V gene. The CDR3 extends over 16 amino acids. V was pared by 3 bases and J by 2 bases, with 9 bases of the junction left unmatched.

This clone was counted a few times. The CDR3 sequence is CASSIGTRNQPQHF. The CDR3 DNA is TGTGCCAGTAGTATAGGGACTCGCAATCAGCCCCAGCATTTT. The rearrangement links TRBV19 to TRBJ1-5; D is unclear. CDR1 is LNHDA and CDR2 is SQIVND in the germline V gene (reference sequence). The germline V and J ends were trimmed by 1 base and 2 bases, with 6 bases remaining between them. This CDR3 is 14 amino acids long. Full variable domain (remainder filled in from reference TRBV19 and TRBJ1-5): DGGITQSPKYLFRKEGQNVTLSCEQNLNHDAMYWYRQDPGQGLRLIYYSQIVNDFQKGDIAEGYSVSREKKESFPLTVTSAQKNPTAFYLCASSIGTRNQPQHFGDGTRLSIL.

This clone has just a few counts. The rearrangement joins TRBV5-8 to TRBJ1-2; D not certain. Germline CDR1 reads SGHTS; CDR2 reads YDEGEE. The CDR3 sequence is 12 residues long. The ends were cut back, 0 bases at V and 8 bases at J, with 8 bases in the middle. CDR3 sequence (DNA): TGTGCCAGCAGCTTGGTCCACAGCGGCTACACCTTC. This sequence encodes CASSLVHSGYTF.

This chain links TRBV4-2 with TRBJ2-1, with 11 nucleotides matching TRBD2. V was clipped by 4 bases and J by 8 bases; unmatched bases: 7. Germline V CDR1 and CDR2: LGHNA, YNFKEQ. The CDR3 sequence is 15 residues long. The CDR3 DNA reads TGTGCCAGCAGCCCTACTAGCGGGAGCACCTATGAGCAGTTCTTC. Its protein is CASSPTSGSTYEQFF.

The sample holds a few counts of this clone. J is TRBJ1-2 and V is TRBV30; no reliable D call. V was cut by 0 bases and J by 9 bases, with 17 bases left in between. CDR3 size: 14 residues. CDR1 is GTSNPN and CDR2 is SVGIG in the germline V gene (reference sequence). DNA of the CDR3: TGTGCCTGGAGTGTATCTCACGACTATACGCGCTACACCTTC. It codes for CAWSVSHDYTRYTF.

In its sample, this clone was seen a few times. This rearrangement joins TRBV19 to TRBJ1-4; 9 nucleotides agree with TRBD1. Losses at the gene ends were 2 bases for V and 5 bases for J; bases not matched to a gene: 6. Germline CDR1 reads LNHDA; CDR2 reads SQIVND (reference sequence). The CDR3 runs to 16 residues. The CDR3 sequence: CASSIIRDRANEKLFF. Written as DNA, the CDR3 is TGTGCCAGTAGTATAATACGGGACAGGGCGAATGAAAAACTGTTTTTT.

CDR3 in amino acids: CAISAIIAGIGNEQFF. Here the CDR3 DNA reads TGTGCCATCAGTGCAATCATAGCGGGGATCGGCAATGAGCAGTTCTTC. This rearrangement joins TRBV10-3 to TRBJ2-1; 8 bases are a match to TRBD2. The germline gives CDR1 ENHRY, CDR2 SYGVKD. The CDR3 loop spans 16 amino acids. The V and J ends lost 4 bases and 6 bases, in that order; junction bases with no gene match: 11.

The chain joins TRBV30 to TRBJ1-6, with TRBD1 matching 8 bases. Germline V gene lookup returns CDR1 GTSNPN and CDR2 SVGIG (reference sequence). This CDR3 contains 13 residues. V shed 5 bases, J shed 9 bases, and the junction held 6 bases outside the gene matches. CDR3 in DNA: TGTGCCTGGGTGGGACAGGAACGTTCACCCCTCCACTTT. This codes for CAWVGQERSPLHF.

The chain links TRBV19 to TRBJ2-5; 8 nucleotides align to TRBD1. V dropped 5 bases and J dropped 4; count of bases not matched to a gene: 12. CDR3 length equals 16 residues. CDR1 and CDR2 from the germline V gene are LNHDA and SQIVND (reference sequence). The CDR3: CASSSRRTGTGETQYF. CDR3 nucleotides: TGTGCCAGTAGTTCAAGGAGGACAGGGACGGGAGAGACCCAGTACTTC.

This rearrangement joins TRBV27 to TRBJ2-5, with TRBD2 as a possible D gene (6 bases). V shed 5 bases and J shed 5 bases, with 15 bases lying between them. This CDR3 is built from 14 residues. Germline values: CDR1 MNHEY, CDR2 SMNVEV (reference sequence). CDR3 nucleotide sequence: TGTGCCAGCAGTCCTCGACTCCGGGGGGAGACCCAGTACTTC. Protein sequence: CASSPRLRGETQYF.

The rearrangement joins TRBV19 to TRBJ2-2; the D is unclear. The germline gives CDR1 LNHDA, CDR2 SQIVND (reference sequence). V was clipped by 0 bases and J by 2 bases, with 10 bases between them. This CDR3 has 16 amino acids. The CDR3 DNA reads as TGTGCCAGTAGTATAGATCTCGTTAGTAACACCGGGGAGCTGTTTTTT. Protein: CASSIDLVSNTGELFF.

V usage is TRBV7-2 and J usage is TRBJ1-1; TRBD1 might be the D (6 bases). This CDR3 is 17 amino acids long. The germline V gene has CDR1 SGHTA and CDR2 FQGNSA. The V and J ends lost 0 bases and 0 bases respectively, with 14 bases between them. Written as DNA, the CDR3 is TGTGCCAGCAGCTTAGCGAGGGGGAAAGGGATGAACACTGAAGCTTTCTTT. It specifies CASSLARGKGMNTEAFF. Full variable domain (remainder filled in from reference TRBV7-2 and TRBJ1-1): GAGVSQSPSNKVTEKGKDVELRCDPISGHTALYWYRQSLGQGLEFLIYFQGNSAPDKSGLPSDRFSAERTGGSVSTLTIQRTQQEDSAVYLCASSLARGKGMNTEAFFGQGTRLTVV.

This clone was observed a few times. V gene TRBV28 combines with J gene TRBJ1-2, with no clear D. CDR1 and CDR2 (germline): MDHEN, SYDVKM. This CDR3 is built from 20 residues. V lost 0 bases, J lost 1 base, and 24 bases lay in between. CDR3 in DNA: TGTGCCAGCAGTTTATGGTATCACACCTCCGCCGATCACTATAACTATGGCTACACCTTC. This translates into CASSLWYHTSADHYNYGYTF.

The genes are TRBV3-1 (or the pseudogene TRBV3-2) and TRBJ2-1; D unclear. The CDR3 consists of 13 residues. Germline CDR1 is LGHDT and CDR2 is YNNKEL (reference sequence). The V end was cut by 2 bases, the J end by 10 bases, with 12 bases between. The CDR3 sequence is CASSQPFSPEQFF. CDR3 nucleotides: TGTGCCAGCAGCCAACCCTTTTCCCCGGAGCAGTTCTTC.

The rearrangement uses TRBV18 and TRBJ2-7; 7 nucleotides match TRBD2. The junction had 6 bases not matched to a gene; V was cut back by 3 bases and J by 1 base. In germline, CDR1 is KGHSH, CDR2 LQKENI. The CDR3 covers 15 residues. CDR3 DNA: TGTGCCAGCTCACCCTTGGGAGGGAATTCCTACGAGCAGTACGTC. Translated: CASSPLGGNSYEQYV.

V gene TRBV27 combines with J gene TRBJ2-3, with D hard to call. Trimming stripped 8 bases from V and 0 bases from J, with 12 bases between. Germline V gives CDR1 MNHEY, CDR2 SMNVEV (reference sequence). The CDR3 is 14 residues long. The CDR3 DNA follows: TGTGCCAGCTCGCAAAGCTCTAGCACAGATACGCAGTATTTT. Residues: CASSQSSSTDTQYF.